The T cell receptor (beta chain) under discussion was sequenced for a study of blood T cell repertoires in COVID-19. Study overall: Italy, Spain and the United States were the sources of the convalescent and acute COVID-19 samples. T cells, B-cell-depleted T cells, or PBMCs supplied cDNA or gDNA.

Authors' processing steps: Amplifying reference gene primers gave estimates of nucleated cell counts. TCRdb's copy holds only in-frame clones and misses some; the assay was immunoSEQ multiplex PCR. The V and J calls and clone size are taken from that table; D and trimming were inferred from the DNA. Among some 260,000 clones, around nine tenths were seen once, and the ten largest hold about 1%. Germline CDR1 is MNHEY and CDR2 is SMNVEV (reference sequence). The V gene lost 1 base and the J gene lost 0 bases, with 16 bases spanning the gap. This CDR3 region has 19 residues. Sequenced material: peripheral blood. This chain connects TRBV27 to TRBJ1-6; D gene unclear. The clonotype comes from a woman in her 40s who had recovered from COVID-19. The CDR3 reads CASSLFSSPGSSYNSPLHF. Written as DNA, the CDR3 is TGTGCCAGCAGTTTATTCTCCAGTCCGGGAAGCTCCTATAATTCACCCCTCCACTTT.